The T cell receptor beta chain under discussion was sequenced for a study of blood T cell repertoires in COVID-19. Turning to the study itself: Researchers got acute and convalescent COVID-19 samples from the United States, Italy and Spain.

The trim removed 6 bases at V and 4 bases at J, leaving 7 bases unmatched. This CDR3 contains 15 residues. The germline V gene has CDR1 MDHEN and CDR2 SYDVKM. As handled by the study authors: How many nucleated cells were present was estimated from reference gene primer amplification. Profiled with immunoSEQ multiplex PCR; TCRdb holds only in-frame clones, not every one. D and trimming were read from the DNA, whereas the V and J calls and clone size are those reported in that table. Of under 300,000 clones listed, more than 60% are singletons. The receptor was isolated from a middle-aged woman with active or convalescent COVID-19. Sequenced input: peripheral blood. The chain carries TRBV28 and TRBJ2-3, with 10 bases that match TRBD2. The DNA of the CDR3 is TGTGCCAGCAGGCGAAGCGGGGGGGCCGCAGATACGCAGTATTTT. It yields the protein CASRRSGGAADTQYF.